These T cell receptor beta chains were read from a single sample in a study of early stage breast cancer tumors. Assay used: immunoSEQ multiplex PCR; TCRdb lists only in-frame clones, some missing. The sample shows around 51,000 clones, roughly 78% of them seen only once. Sequenced input: blood. The receptors were sampled from a person aged 40 to 49 with breast cancer. CDR3s leave out the opening cysteine and the closing phenylalanine or tryptophan. A D gene is named only where the DNA matches it firmly.

J	D	V	CDR3
TRBJ2-3	NA	TRBV6-1	ASSERVDRDTQY
TRBJ1-4	NA	TRBV6-1	ASTPEGQAVKLF
TRBJ2-1	NA	TRBV19	ASSIYGTHNEQF
TRBJ2-4	TRBD1	TRBV19	ASTPRGQGVYIQY
TRBJ2-5	NA	TRBV7-9	ASSSTPNQETQY
TRBJ1-1	NA	TRBV2	ASYSDMMNTEAF
TRBJ1-1	NA	TRBV30	AWSRGRRVKAF
TRBJ2-7	TRBD2	TRBV5-1	ASSLISPTSGNLISEQY
TRBJ1-5	NA	TRBV6-6	ASSYSGVGGNQPQH
TRBJ2-1	NA	TRBV27	ASILRRASSNEQF
TRBJ1-5	NA	TRBV2	ASRGGSEFQH
TRBJ1-2	TRBD1	TRBV19	ASYSGTAFLYGYT
TRBJ1-5	TRBD1	TRBV2	ASRRQGSNQPQH
TRBJ2-1	TRBD2	TRBV19	ASSIRTSGRSQEQF
TRBJ2-7	TRBD2	TRBV5-4	ASSLGTSGSGEQY
TRBJ2-3	NA	TRBV5-1	ASSEGDWVYTDTQY
TRBJ2-3	NA	TRBV6-1	ASSELAGLTTDTQY
TRBJ2-3	NA	TRBV20-1	SASLGRTQY
TRBJ2-1	TRBD2	TRBV27	ASSPLAGGSYNEQF
TRBJ2-5	TRBD2	TRBV5-1	ASSLGGRAETQY
TRBJ2-5	TRBD2	TRBV7-2	ASSLGTSGSETQY
TRBJ2-7	NA	TRBV7-3	ASSFPGRYYEQY
TRBJ2-6	NA	TRBV23-1	ASSQAARGANVLT
TRBJ2-5	TRBD1	TRBV7-9	ASSPGQGQETQY
TRBJ2-2	TRBD1	TRBV5-1	ASSAVAGGNTGELF
TRBJ2-1	NA	TRBV19	ASSIGLGSSYNEQF
TRBJ1-1	TRBD1	TRBV5-1	ANQTGPTEAF
TRBJ2-1	NA	TRBV5-1	ASSGDRPSYNEQF
TRBJ1-3	TRBD1	TRBV2	ASRRGTGRGSGNTIY
TRBJ2-2	TRBD2	TRBV2	ASNGGSGDTGELF
TRBJ2-2	NA	TRBV5-6	ASSLWQLGGRTGELF
TRBJ2-1	TRBD2	TRBV7-6	ASSASGTSGLAEQF
TRBJ2-2	TRBD2	TRBV6-6	ASSLLAGDGGELF
TRBJ2-3	TRBD1	TRBV10-3	AISESPGQGTDTQY
TRBJ2-2	NA	TRBV18	ASSPGPLGTGELF
TRBJ2-1	NA	TRBV7-9	ASSLSSYNEQF
TRBJ2-7	NA	TRBV10-3	AIRGQQGLNEQY
TRBJ2-1	NA	TRBV30	ACPRRSGGDEQF
TRBJ2-5	TRBD2	TRBV7-9	ASSLGLAGGSTGETQY
TRBJ2-1	NA	TRBV6-4	ASSDEGVVSYNEQF
TRBJ2-7	NA	TRBV6-1	ASSERTTDSRHYEQY
TRBJ1-2	NA	TRBV7-9	ASSLLPHGQKFYT
TRBJ2-1	TRBD2	TRBV6-1	ASSKRGTSGGREF
TRBJ2-1	TRBD2	TRBV30	AWAGLVARNEQF
TRBJ2-3	TRBD2	TRBV2	ASKVSGSIDTQY
TRBJ1-2	NA	TRBV6-1	ASSEARVRGANYGYT
TRBJ2-5	NA	TRBV14	ASSQAGGTKTQY
TRBJ2-3	TRBD1	TRBV7-2	ASSDRRTGSSTQY
TRBJ2-7	NA	TRBV27	ASSLSDGNPYEQY
TRBJ2-3	TRBD2	TRBV10-3	AISATSGTRYTDTQY
TRBJ2-1	NA	TRBV19	ASSIALLIDEQF
TRBJ2-1	TRBD2	TRBV19	ASSDLAGDPYNEQF
TRBJ2-1	NA	TRBV29-1	SVEDGVKQFGEQF
TRBJ1-2	NA	TRBV29-1	SVGDGANYGYT
TRBJ2-7	NA	TRBV7-9	ASSPSGGGNHEQY
TRBJ2-7	TRBD1	TRBV6-5	ASSWDRFSYEQY
TRBJ2-7	TRBD1	TRBV5-1	ASSPGGYPSYEQY
TRBJ2-6	TRBD1	TRBV29-1	SVVTGQPSGANVLT